This TCR beta chain was recovered during a study of cytomegalovirus exposure and HLA in healthy donors (dated by TCRdb to about 2017). For the study in its entirety: An earlier analysis of a few hundred of the donors reported 276 Gb of sequence data and approximately 120 million unique TCR beta sequences obtained from about 179 million T cells. Among some 400 genotyped donors of the cohort, an average of about 220,000 unique TCR beta nucleotide sequences was sequenced per donor, of which roughly 18% were non-productive. HLA typing covered class I and class II loci at four-digit resolution. Donor age, sex, ethnicity and CMV serostatus were compiled alongside the repertoire data. In a later genetic analysis, genome-wide SNP genotypes for 398 of the 666 donors were used, and that subset was treated as a discovery cohort. To study patterns of TCR occurrence, a later analysis re-analyzed previously published TCR beta repertoires from around 670 donors and added high-resolution HLA genotyping. An early release that covered about 600 HLA-typed donors contained about 300 gigabases of sequencing data and roughly 84 million unique TCR sequences. All discovery cohort repertoires had been generated on a single sequencing platform. Typing coverage varied by locus: 629-630 donors for A, B, C, DRB1 and DQB1; roughly 560 for DQA1; about 600 for DPA1; approximately 490 for DPB1. Among the roughly 390 genotyped donors, 81% belonged to the genetic ancestry cluster associated with self-reported Caucasian donors. The study combined high-throughput TCR immunosequencing, statistical association of individual TCRs with disease status, and machine learning to predict cytomegalovirus infection status. Because of strong linkage in the cohort, roughly five DR-DQ haplotypes were treated as single units for association and clustering. Rather than using new phenotypic data, the later analysis identified candidate immune exposures from TCR beta sequences and from how often those sequences occurred across donors. The study aimed to test whether signatures of past pathogen exposure could be identified by cataloging public T cell receptors. An earlier analysis of some 500 of the donors used high-throughput TCR beta sequencing to judge whether each TCR beta V gene segment behaved as functional or pseudogenic. The T cell repertoires of 700 or so subjects were profiled by immunosequencing and related to cytomegalovirus serostatus. Besides the first cohort of some 670 subjects, a separate validation cohort made up of 120 different subjects was used. Study-wide conclusions, independent of this receptor: A later analysis found that HLA-associated TCR beta chains were more clonally expanded and had lower generation probabilities than equally common non-associated chains. Most TCR sequences were observed very rarely across donors, whereas some public TCRs were present in many individuals. The 87-base-pair reads could not distinguish some IMGT-functional V segments, including TRBV6-2 and TRBV6-3, so those segments were excluded. A few of the identified cytomegalovirus-associated TCR beta chains were confirmed in vitro to be specific for cytomegalovirus antigens. The only immune exposure information available for the cohort was CMV serostatus. In a later analysis, most CMV-associated TCR beta chains were found to appear HLA-restricted, with HLA associations seemingly driven largely by CMV exposure. V-gene and J-gene trimming of TCR beta chains was associated with a missense DCLRE1C variant in a later genetic analysis, and the association was replicated in an independent cohort. Sequencing depth was assumed to be roughly uniform across donors in the presence/absence analyses, though that assumption may not hold. The authors suggested that the approach could potentially be extended to other disease states and immunological phenotypes. A further reported finding was that TCR beta sequences accurately predicted the HLA-A and HLA-B alleles for most subjects in the first cohort. Assigning TCR associations to individual alleles was difficult when HLA alleles, especially DR and DQ, strongly co-occurred. Linkage disequilibrium might explain the correlated functional status among segregating V segments, but an unknown experimental factor could not be ruled out. The classifier was reported to diagnose cytomegalovirus status with high specificity and sensitivity in both the original and validation cohorts. In a later analysis, several top co-occurrence clusters were reported to appear linked to parvovirus B19, influenza, CMV and Epstein-Barr virus. An earlier analysis of approximately 590 of the donors showed that most TCR beta V segments appeared in productive rearrangements either about 90% or about 30% of the time, which broadly matched IMGT annotations. Because counts were too low, some 17 rarely observed V segments, including chromosome 9 orphons, were excluded from the earlier analysis of a few hundred of the donors. In this cohort, only TCR beta chains were sequenced, and detectable features were limited by the absence of alpha or paired-chain data. Because some donors lacked HLA typing at each locus, the association tests relied only on the typed subset. At a false discovery rate of 0.05, a later analysis linked under 20,000 TCR beta sequences to specific HLA alleles. According to a later genetic analysis, donors in an Asian-associated ancestry cluster had fewer N-insertions in productive TCRs than the approximately 630-donor mean. A later analysis found that TCR association rates varied across HLA loci, with DRB1 alleles showing the most associated TCRs and HLA-C alleles the fewest. A total of roughly 160 TCR beta chains were listed by the study as associated with cytomegalovirus. A cluster of highly shared sequence variants was judged likely to be a technical artifact of the sequencing pipeline.

The CDR3 sequence holds 14 residues, the cysteine and phenylalanine included. The only DNA kept is the CDR3, 42 bases in frame from the first base. V and J lose 5 bases and 7 bases, and a span of 17 bases separates them. The CDR1 and CDR2 encoded by the germline V gene are SGHAT and FQNNGV. A remark on this clone: This clone's antigen is unknown. No much larger clone is present one base from it, and per-base qualities are unavailable.

Libraries were prepared through the immunoSEQ multiplex PCR assay. For the multiplex PCR, a mixture combining 60 forward primers for TCR Vbeta segments and 13 reverse primers for TCR Jbeta segments was used. The CDR3 region of rearranged TCR beta genes was amplified from genomic DNA by a multiplex PCR assay. On the Illumina HiSeq System, the amplified TCR beta libraries were sequenced as 87-base-pair reads. The original methods were these. A later analysis counted approximately 84 million unique TCR beta chains across the 640 or so repertoires, and some 11 million of these chains were shared by at least two donors. To remove PCR and sequencing errors, raw reads were error-corrected and collapsed into unique sequences using a nearest-neighbor algorithm that merged closely related sequences. V, D and J gene segments were assigned by aligning CDR3 sequences to IMGT reference sequences. For a sequence to be retained, a match of at least six nucleotides to both a V gene segment and a J gene segment was required. Rearrangements were classified as productive when the CDR3 lacked stop codons and remained in frame with V and J, and all other rearrangements were classified as non-productive. Following IMGT convention, CDR3 was defined as the stretch from the second conserved V-encoded cysteine to the conserved J-encoded phenylalanine. The earlier analysis of approximately 500 of the donors excluded sequences that lacked an unambiguous match to a single V gene segment. In an earlier analysis of more than 500 of the donors, a V segment was called functional when productive rearrangements were above 56.7%, and segregating when the standard deviation between donors exceeded 5%. A statistical classification framework was built for diagnosing cytomegalovirus status from the catalog of TCR beta chain sequences. In a later analysis, TCR nucleotide sequences were compared against IMGT/GENE-DB human TR gene sequences so that V and J genes could be assigned. In a later analysis, CDR3 sequences and most-parsimonious VDJ recombination scenarios were assigned using the TCRdist pipeline. In a later analysis, each TCR beta chain was defined by its CDR3 amino acid sequence together with its V-gene family, and reads without a unique V-gene family were excluded. To address suspected cross-contamination and a sequencing artifact, a later analysis removed roughly 640 highly shared, low-generation-probability nucleotide sequences. A later analysis calculated a clonal expansion index for each public chain from normalized within-repertoire ranks of inferred template counts. In a later analysis, generation probabilities were computed with a VDJ recombination model fitted to out-of-frame rearrangements, and the resulting probabilities were checked against IGoR. Hypergeometric tests were used in a later analysis to score TCR-TCR, TCR-HLA and TCR-CMV co-occurrence, with a repertoire-size bias correction applied to the TCR pairs. A later analysis estimated false discovery rates by permuting HLA or CMV assignments 20 times. A later analysis grouped co-occurring TCRs with DBSCAN, adding TCRdist sequence similarity when clustering within HLA-allele-positive subsets. Repertoires with fewer than 30,000 or more than 120,000 public chains, plus five repertoires with anomalous nucleotide sharing, were excluded from co-occurrence clustering. The table comes from immuneACCESS by way of TCRdb, which keeps in-frame sequences with V and J called. Part of the clones is missing from these tables; in studies checked, under half for an unresolved V gene and the rest for unknown reasons. V and J calls and clone size are those listed in that table; D and trimming were worked out from the DNA. The sample table records around 100,000 clones; 67% of these occur just once. Roughly 8.7% of the sample rests with the top ten.

In total, around 600 healthy bone marrow donors made up the cohort. All cohort members were sampled while nominally healthy, although unrecorded immune exposures were likely present. The donor tested CMV seropositive, placing the donor among the 289 seropositive members of the cohort. Every donor gave a peripheral blood sample, and the peripheral blood mononuclear cells from that sample were used for TCR beta sequencing. The Qiagen DNeasy Blood Extraction Kit was used to extract genomic DNA from the blood cell samples. The TCR originated in a man aged 18 to 30 in good health and CMV-seropositive. Recombination joined TRBV11-2 with TRBJ1-1; no D gene call is confident. Sample: PBMCs. The CDR3 reads CASSGRPGNCEAFF. The nucleotides read TGTGCCAGCAGCGGTAGGCCGGGAAACTGTGAAGCTTTCTTT. With all but the CDR3 taken from the reference TRBV11-2 and TRBJ1-1 genes, the full variable domain is: EAGVAQSPRYKIIEKRQSVAFWCNPISGHATLYWYQQILGQGPKLLIQFQNNGVVDDSQLPKDRFSAERLKGVDSTLKIQPAKLEDSAVYLCASSGRPGNCEAFFGQGTRLTVV.